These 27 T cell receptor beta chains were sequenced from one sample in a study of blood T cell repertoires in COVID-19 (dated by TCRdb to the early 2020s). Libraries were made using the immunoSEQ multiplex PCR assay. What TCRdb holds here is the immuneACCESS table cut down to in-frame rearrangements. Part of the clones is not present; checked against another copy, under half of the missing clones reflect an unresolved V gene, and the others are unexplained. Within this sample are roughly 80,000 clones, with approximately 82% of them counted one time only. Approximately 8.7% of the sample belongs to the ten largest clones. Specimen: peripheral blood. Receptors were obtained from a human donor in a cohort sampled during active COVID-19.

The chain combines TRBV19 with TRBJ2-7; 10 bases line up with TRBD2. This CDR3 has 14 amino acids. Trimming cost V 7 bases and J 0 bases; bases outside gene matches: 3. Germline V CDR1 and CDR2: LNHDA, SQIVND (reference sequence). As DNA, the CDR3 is TGTGCCAGTACGACTAGCGGGCGCTCCTACGAGCAGTACTTC. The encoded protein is CASTTSGRSYEQYF.

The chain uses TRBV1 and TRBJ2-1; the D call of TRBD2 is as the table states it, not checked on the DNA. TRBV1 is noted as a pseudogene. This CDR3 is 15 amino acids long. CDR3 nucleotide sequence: TGCACCAGCAGCCGGACTAGCGGGAGATCGAATGAGCAGTTCTTC. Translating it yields CTSSRTSGRSNEQFF.

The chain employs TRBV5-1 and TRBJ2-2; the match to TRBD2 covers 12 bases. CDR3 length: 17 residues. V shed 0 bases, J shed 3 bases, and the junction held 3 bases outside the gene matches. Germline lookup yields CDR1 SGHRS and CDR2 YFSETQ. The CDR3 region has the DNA TGCGCCAGCAGCTTGGAGACTAGCGGGAGATACACCGGGGAGCTGTTTTTT. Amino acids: CASSLETSGRYTGELFF.

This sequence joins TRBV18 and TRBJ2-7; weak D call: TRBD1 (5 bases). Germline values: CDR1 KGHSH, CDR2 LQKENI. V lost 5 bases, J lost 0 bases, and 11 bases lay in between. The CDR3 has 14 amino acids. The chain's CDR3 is CASSETVTSYEQYF. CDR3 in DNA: TGTGCCAGCTCAGAGACAGTAACCTCCTACGAGCAGTACTTC.

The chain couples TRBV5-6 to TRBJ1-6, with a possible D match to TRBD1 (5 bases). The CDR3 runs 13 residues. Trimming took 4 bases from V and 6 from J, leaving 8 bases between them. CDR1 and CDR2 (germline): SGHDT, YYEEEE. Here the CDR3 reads CASSRGTNSPLHF. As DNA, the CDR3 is TGTGCCAGCAGCCGGGGGACTAATTCACCCCTCCACTTT.

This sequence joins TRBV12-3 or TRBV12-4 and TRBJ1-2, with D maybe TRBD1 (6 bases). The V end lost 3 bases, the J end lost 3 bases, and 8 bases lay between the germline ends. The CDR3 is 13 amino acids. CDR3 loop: CASSLYRDYGYTF. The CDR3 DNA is TGTGCCAGCAGTTTGTACAGGGACTATGGCTACACCTTC.

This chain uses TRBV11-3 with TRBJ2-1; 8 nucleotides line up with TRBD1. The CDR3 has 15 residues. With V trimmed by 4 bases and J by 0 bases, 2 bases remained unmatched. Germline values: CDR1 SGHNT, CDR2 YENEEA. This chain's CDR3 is CASSSGQDSYNEQFF. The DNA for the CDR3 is TGTGCCAGCAGCTCGGGACAGGACTCCTACAATGAGCAGTTCTTC.

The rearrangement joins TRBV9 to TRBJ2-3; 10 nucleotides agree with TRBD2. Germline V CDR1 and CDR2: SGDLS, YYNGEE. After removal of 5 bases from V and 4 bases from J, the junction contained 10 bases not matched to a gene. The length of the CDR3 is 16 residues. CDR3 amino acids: CASSPSGGAGSDTQYF. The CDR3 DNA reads TGTGCCAGCAGTCCCAGCGGGGGGGCCGGTTCAGATACGCAGTATTTT.

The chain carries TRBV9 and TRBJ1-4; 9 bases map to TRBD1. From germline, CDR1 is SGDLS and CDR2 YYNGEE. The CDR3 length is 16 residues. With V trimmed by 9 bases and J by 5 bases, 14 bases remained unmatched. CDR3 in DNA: TGTGCCACCAGGAAAGGGGGACAGGGAAAAAATGAAAAACTGTTTTTT. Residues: CATRKGGQGKNEKLFF.

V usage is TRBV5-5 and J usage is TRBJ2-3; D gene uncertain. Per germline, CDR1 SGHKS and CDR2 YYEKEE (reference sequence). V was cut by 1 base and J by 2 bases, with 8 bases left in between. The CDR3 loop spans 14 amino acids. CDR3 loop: CASSLYELTDTQYF. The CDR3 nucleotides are TGTGCCAGCAGCTTGTACGAGCTCACAGATACGCAGTATTTT. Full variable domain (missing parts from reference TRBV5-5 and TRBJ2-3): DAGVTQSPTHLIKTRGQQVTLRCSPISGHKSVSWYQQVLGQGPQFIFQYYEKEERGRGNFPDRFSARQFPNYSSELNVNALLLGDSALYLCASSLYELTDTQYFGPGTRLTVL.

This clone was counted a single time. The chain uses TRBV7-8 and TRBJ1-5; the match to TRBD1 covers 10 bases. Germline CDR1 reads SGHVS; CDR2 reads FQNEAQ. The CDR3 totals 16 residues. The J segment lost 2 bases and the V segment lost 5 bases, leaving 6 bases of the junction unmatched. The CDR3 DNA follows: TGTGCCAGCAGCCCGAGACAGGGGGCTGGCAATCAGCCCCAGCATTTT. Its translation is CASSPRQGAGNQPQHF. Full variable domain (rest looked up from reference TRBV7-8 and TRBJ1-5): GAGVSQSPRYKVAKRGQDVALRCDPISGHVSLFWYQQALGQGPEFLTYFQNEAQLDKSGLPSDRFFAERPEGSVSTLKIQRTQQEDSAVYLCASSPRQGAGNQPQHFGDGTRLSIL.

The CDR3 coding sequence is TGCGCCAGCAGCTTGGTTCAGGGAGGCGAGCAGTACTTC. It specifies CASSLVQGGEQYF. The chain has TRBV5-1 and TRBJ2-7, with TRBD2 as a possible D gene (6 bases). Germline V gives CDR1 SGHRS, CDR2 YFSETQ. Trimming stripped 0 bases from V and 6 bases from J, with 10 bases between. This CDR3 has 13 amino acids.

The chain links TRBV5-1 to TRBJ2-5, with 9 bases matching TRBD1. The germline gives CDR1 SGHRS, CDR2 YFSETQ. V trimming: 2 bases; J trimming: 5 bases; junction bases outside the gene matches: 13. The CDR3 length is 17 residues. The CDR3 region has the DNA TGCGCCAGCAGCTTCGCCACCGGGACAGGGCGCGGGGAGACCCAGTACTTC. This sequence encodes CASSFATGTGRGETQYF.

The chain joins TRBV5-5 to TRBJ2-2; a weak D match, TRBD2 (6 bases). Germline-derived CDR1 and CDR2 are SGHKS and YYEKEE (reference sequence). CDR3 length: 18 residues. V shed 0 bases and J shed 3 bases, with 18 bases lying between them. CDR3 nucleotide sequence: TGTGCCAGCAGCTTGGGGGGCGGGGCGGGGACCGACACCGGGGAGCTGTTTTTT. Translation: CASSLGGGAGTDTGELFF. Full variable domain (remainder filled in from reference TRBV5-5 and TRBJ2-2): DAGVTQSPTHLIKTRGQQVTLRCSPISGHKSVSWYQQVLGQGPQFIFQYYEKEERGRGNFPDRFSARQFPNYSSELNVNALLLGDSALYLCASSLGGGAGTDTGELFFGEGSRLTVL.

DNA for the CDR3: TGTGCCAGCAGCTTAGCCCTCTGGACTAGCGGGGCGTCAGATACGCAGTATTTT. It is translated as CASSLALWTSGASDTQYF. The J gene is TRBJ2-3, the V gene TRBV7-9; TRBD2 matches 12 bases. J lost 4 bases, V lost 0 bases, and 8 bases had no gene match. Germline V gene lookup returns CDR1 SEHNR and CDR2 FQNEAQ (reference sequence). This CDR3 is built from 18 residues.

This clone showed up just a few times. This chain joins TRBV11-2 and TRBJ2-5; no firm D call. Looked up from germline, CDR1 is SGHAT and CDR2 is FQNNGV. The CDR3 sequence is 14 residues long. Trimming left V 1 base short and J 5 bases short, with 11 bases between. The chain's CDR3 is CASSLGMGLETQYF. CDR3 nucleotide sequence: TGTGCCAGCAGCTTAGGGATGGGCCTGGAGACCCAGTACTTC.

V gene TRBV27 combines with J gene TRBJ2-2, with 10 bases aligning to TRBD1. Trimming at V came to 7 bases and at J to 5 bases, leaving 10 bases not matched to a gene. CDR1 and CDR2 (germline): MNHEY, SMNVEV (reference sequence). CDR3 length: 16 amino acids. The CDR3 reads CASTFGPGQGTGELFF. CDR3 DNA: TGTGCCAGCACCTTTGGCCCGGGACAGGGGACCGGGGAGCTGTTTTTT.

CDR3 region: CATSDSGTDTQYF. The CDR3, as DNA: TGTGCCACCAGTGATAGCGGGACAGATACGCAGTATTTT. The V call is TRBV24-1, the J call TRBJ2-3; D is perhaps TRBD2 (6 bases). The CDR3 runs 13 residues. Germline V gene sequence: CDR1 KGHDR, CDR2 SFDVKD. The V and J ends lost 3 bases and 3 bases respectively, with 6 bases between them.

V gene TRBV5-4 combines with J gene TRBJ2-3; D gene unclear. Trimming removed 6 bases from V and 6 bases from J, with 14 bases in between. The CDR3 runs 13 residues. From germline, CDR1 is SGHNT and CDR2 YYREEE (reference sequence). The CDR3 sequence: CASNTNPSDTQYF. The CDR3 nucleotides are TGTGCCAGCAATACTAACCCCTCGGATACGCAGTATTTT.

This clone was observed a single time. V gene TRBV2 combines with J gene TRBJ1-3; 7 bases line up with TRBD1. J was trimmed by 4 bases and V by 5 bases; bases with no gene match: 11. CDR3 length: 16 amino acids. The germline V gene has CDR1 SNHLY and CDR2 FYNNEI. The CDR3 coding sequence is TGTGCCAGCAGTACCTATGACAGGGTGGGAGGAAACACCATATATTTT. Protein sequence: CASSTYDRVGGNTIYF.

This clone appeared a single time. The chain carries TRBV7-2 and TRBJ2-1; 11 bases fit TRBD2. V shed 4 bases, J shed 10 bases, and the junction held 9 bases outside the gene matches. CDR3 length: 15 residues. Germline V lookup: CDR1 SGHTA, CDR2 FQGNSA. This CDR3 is CASSSIAGGRGEQFF. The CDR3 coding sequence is TGTGCCAGCAGCTCCATAGCGGGGGGGAGAGGCGAGCAGTTCTTC. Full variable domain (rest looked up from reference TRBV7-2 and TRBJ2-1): GAGVSQSPSNKVTEKGKDVELRCDPISGHTALYWYRQSLGQGLEFLIYFQGNSAPDKSGLPSDRFSAERTGGSVSTLTIQRTQQEDSAVYLCASSSIAGGRGEQFFGPGTRLTVL.

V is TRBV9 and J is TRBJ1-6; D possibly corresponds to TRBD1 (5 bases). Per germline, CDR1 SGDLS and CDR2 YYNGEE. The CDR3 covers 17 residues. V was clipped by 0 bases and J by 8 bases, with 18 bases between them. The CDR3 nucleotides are TGTGCCAGCAGCGTAGGCCCCGGGGGGAATATGGATTCACCCCTCCACTTT. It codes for CASSVGPGGNMDSPLHF.

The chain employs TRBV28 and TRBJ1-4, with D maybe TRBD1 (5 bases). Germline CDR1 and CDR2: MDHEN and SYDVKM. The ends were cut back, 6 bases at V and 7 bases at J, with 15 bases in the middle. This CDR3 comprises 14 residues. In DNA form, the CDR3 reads TGTGCCAGCAGCGTTTTGGGGCTCGGTGAAAAACTGTTTTTT. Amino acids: CASSVLGLGEKLFF. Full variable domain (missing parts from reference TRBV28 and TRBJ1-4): DVKVTQSSRYLVKRTGEKVFLECVQDMDHENMFWYRQDPGLGLRLIYFSYDVKMKEKGDIPEGYSVSREKKERFSLILESASTNQTSMYLCASSVLGLGEKLFFGSGTQLSVL.

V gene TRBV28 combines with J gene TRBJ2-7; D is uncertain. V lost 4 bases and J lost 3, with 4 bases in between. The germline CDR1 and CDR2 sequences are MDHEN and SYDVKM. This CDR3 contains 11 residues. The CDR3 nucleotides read TGTGCCAGCAGTTATCGCTACGAGCAGTACTTC. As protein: CASSYRYEQYF.

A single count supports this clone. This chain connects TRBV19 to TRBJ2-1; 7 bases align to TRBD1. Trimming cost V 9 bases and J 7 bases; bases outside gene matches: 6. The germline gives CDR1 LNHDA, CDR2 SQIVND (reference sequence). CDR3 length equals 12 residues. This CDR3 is CASRGSRNEQFF. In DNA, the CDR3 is TGTGCCAGCAGGGGGAGTAGGAATGAGCAGTTCTTC.

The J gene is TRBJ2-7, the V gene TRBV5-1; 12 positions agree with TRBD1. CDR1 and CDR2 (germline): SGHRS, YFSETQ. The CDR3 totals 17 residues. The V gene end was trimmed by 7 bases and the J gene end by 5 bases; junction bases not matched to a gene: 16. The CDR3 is CASRAGQGALGTHEQYF. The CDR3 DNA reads TGCGCCAGCCGCGCGGGACAGGGGGCTCTGGGTACCCACGAGCAGTACTTC.

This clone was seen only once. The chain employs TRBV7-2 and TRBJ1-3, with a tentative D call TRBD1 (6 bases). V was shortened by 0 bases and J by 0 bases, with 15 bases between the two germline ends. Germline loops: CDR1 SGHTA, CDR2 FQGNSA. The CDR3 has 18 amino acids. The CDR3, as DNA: TGTGCCAGCAGCTTAGCTCGGCAGGGGTTTAGCTCTGGAAACACCATATATTTT. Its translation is CASSLARQGFSSGNTIYF.